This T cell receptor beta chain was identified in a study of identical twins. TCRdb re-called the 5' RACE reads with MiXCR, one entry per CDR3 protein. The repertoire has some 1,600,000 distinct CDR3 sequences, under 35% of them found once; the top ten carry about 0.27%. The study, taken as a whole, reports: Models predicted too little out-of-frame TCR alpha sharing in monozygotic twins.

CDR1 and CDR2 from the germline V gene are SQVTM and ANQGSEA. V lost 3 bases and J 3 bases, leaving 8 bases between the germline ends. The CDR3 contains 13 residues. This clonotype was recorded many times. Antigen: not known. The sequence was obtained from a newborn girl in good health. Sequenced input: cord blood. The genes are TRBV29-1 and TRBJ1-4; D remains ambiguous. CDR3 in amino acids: CSVENSPNEKLFF. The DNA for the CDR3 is TGCAGCGTTGAGAACAGCCCTAATGAAAAACTGTTTTTT.